This T cell receptor (beta chain) is drawn from a study of blood T cell repertoires in COVID-19 (dated by TCRdb to 2020 to 2021). About the full investigation: Samples from collaborators originated in the United States, Italy and Spain and spanned both the acute and convalescent phases of COVID-19. The material from the prospective study consisted of cDNA or gDNA derived from T cells, B-cell-depleted T cells, or PBMCs. The dataset comprised deeply sampled blood TCRbeta repertoires from subjects exposed to, actively infected with, or recovered from COVID-19. A freely available public database, intended as a resource for researchers studying the immune response to SARS-CoV-2, is where the repertoires were released. The samples were drawn from the first 160 participants of the ongoing ImmuneRACE study and from roughly 1,300 subjects provided by 6 global collaborators. Sample metadata almost always included a de-identified subject ID, COVID-19 status, age in years and sex. Where available, HLA class I and class II types were taken from metadata supplied by the sample provider and were not determined by assay-based typing.

Turning to this clone: The antigen it binds to is not known. No quality values exist for individual bases; no much larger clone is one base distant.

Results and caveats for the whole study, not just this receptor: The quantity of clinical and demographic metadata differed by source and by participant and was supplied without curation.

CDR1 SGHTA and CDR2 FQGNSA are derived from the germline V gene. The CDR3 spans 15 residues, from the cysteine through the phenylalanine. The CDR3 DNA has 45 bases and is translated from base 1. Trimming leaves V shorter by 2 bases and J shorter by 3 bases, with the junction holding 7 bases beyond the gene matches. TCRbeta CDR3 regions were amplified from genomic DNA by means of the immunoSEQ Assay, a bias-controlled multiplex PCR. The original methods were these. The number of nucleated cells in each sample was estimated from the amplification of reference gene primers within the assay. To quantify the absolute abundance of each unique TCRbeta CDR3 rearrangement, sequence reads were collapsed and filtered. For each sample, productive Simpson clonality was calculated by taking the square root of Simpson's diversity index across productive rearrangements. Held by TCRdb, this immuneACCESS table contains in-frame sequences only and omits some clones. Under half of the omission traces to an unresolved V gene where checked; the cause of the rest is unknown. The V and J calls and clone size are taken from that table; D and trimming were inferred from the DNA. Present in this sample are about 180,000 clones, about 80% of which were seen just once. Approximately 7.1% of the sample is in the top ten clones.

Each collaborating institution followed its own protocols to collect whole blood in K2EDTA tubes. For TCRbeta analysis, collaborator samples were shipped as frozen whole blood, as isolated PBMCs, or as DNA extracted from either sample type. Sequencing was done on a sample of peripheral blood. The clonotype originates from a human donor in a cohort sampled during active COVID-19. In this chain, TRBV7-2 is recombined with TRBJ2-7, with 7 bases matching TRBD1. The bases read TGTGCCAGCAGCTTACAGACGGGACAGAGCTACGAGCAGTACTTC. This yields the protein CASSLQTGQSYEQYF. When the CDR3 is completed using the reference TRBV7-2 and TRBJ2-7 genes on either side, the full variable domain is GAGVSQSPSNKVTEKGKDVELRCDPISGHTALYWYRQSLGQGLEFLIYFQGNSAPDKSGLPSDRFSAERTGGSVSTLTIQRTQQEDSAVYLCASSLQTGQSYEQYFGPGTRLTVT.